This T cell receptor (beta chain) appears in the sequencing data of a study of blood T cell repertoires in COVID-19 (TCRdb year 2020). Study-level background: Samples from collaborators originated in the United States, Italy and Spain and spanned both the acute and convalescent phases of COVID-19. The material from the prospective study consisted of cDNA or gDNA derived from T cells, B-cell-depleted T cells, or PBMCs. The repertoires were made available in a free public database intended to serve as a resource for research on the immune response to SARS-CoV-2. Subjects who had been exposed to COVID-19, were actively infected with it, or had recovered from it provided the deeply sampled blood TCRbeta repertoires that made up the dataset. Samples were obtained from the ongoing ImmuneRACE study (first 160 participants) and from 950 to 1,500 subjects provided by 6 global collaborators. Nearly every sample came with metadata listing a de-identified subject ID, COVID-19 status, age in years and sex. Where available, HLA class I and class II types were obtained from metadata supplied by the sample provider rather than from assay-based typing.

Points on this clone: No antigen is known for it. No quality values exist for individual bases; no much larger clone is one base distant.

In the prospective study, participants were roughly 18 to 95 years old, resided in approximately 22 geographic areas of the United States, and were enrolled through a virtual design. In the prospective study, cohorts were assigned on the basis of participant-reported clinical history obtained from a screening survey and a study questionnaire. Recovered participants in ImmuneRACE Cohort 3 were defined as having two consecutive negative NP/OP PCR tests, clearance from a healthcare professional, or resolution of symptoms. Mobile phlebotomists in the prospective study collected whole blood, serum and a nasopharyngeal or oropharyngeal swab from every participant. Over a 2-month period, participants in the prospective study had the option of providing additional blood draws and questionnaires. Before DNA extraction, prospective study blood samples were shipped either frozen or at room temperature. In the germline V gene, CDR1 corresponds to MDHEN and CDR2 to SYDVKM. Reading from cysteine to phenylalanine, the CDR3 counts 15 amino acids. Here the CDR3 DNA is all that survives: 45 bases in frame from base 1. Germline trimming: 5 bases from V, 3 bases from J; junction bases outside gene matches: 8.

TCRbeta CDR3 regions were amplified from genomic DNA by means of the immunoSEQ Assay, a bias-controlled multiplex PCR. From the authors' description of their analysis: The number of nucleated cells in each sample was estimated from the amplification of reference gene primers within the assay. Sequence reads were collapsed and filtered to measure the absolute abundance of every unique TCRbeta CDR3 rearrangement. For each sample, productive Simpson clonality was calculated as the square root of Simpson's diversity index over productive rearrangements. TCRdb took this table from immuneACCESS and kept in-frame rearrangements with V and J called. Such tables lack part of the clones; where checked against another copy, unresolved V genes explain under half of the gap, and the rest is unexplained. V and J calls and clone size are copied from that table; D and trimming were computed from the DNA. In all, the sample holds about 300,000 clones, and 85% of those were seen once. Of the sample, 2% to 3% is held by the ten largest clones.

Overall study results and their limits: How much clinical and demographic metadata was included differed by source and by participant, and the metadata was provided uncurated.

The sequence joins TRBV28 to TRBJ2-5, and 8 junctional nucleotides match TRBD1. The sequence was collected from a woman aged 45-65 years who had recovered from COVID-19. Sequenced material: PBMCs or T cells enriched from blood (not recorded which). The DNA sequence is TGTGCCAGCAGTAGTGGGACAGGTCACAAAGAGACCCAGTACTTC. Its protein is CASSSGTGHKETQYF.